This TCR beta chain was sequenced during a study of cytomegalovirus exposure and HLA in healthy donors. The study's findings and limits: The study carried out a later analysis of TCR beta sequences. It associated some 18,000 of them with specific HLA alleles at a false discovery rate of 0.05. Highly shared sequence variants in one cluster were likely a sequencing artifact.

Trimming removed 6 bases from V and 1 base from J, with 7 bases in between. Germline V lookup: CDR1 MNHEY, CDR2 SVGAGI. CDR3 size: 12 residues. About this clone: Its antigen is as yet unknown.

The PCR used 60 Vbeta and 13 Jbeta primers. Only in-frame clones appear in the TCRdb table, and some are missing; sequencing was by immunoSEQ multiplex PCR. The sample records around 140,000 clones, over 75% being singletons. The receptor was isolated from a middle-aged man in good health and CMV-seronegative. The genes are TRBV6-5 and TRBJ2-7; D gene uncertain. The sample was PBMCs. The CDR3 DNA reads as TGTGCCAGCAGGGCCTTATCCTACGAGCAGTACTTC. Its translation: CASRALSYEQYF.